The 7 T cell receptor beta chains reported below all come from one sample, sequenced in a study of metastatic and nonmetastatic thyroid tumors. MiXCR reprocessed the PCR reads for TCRdb. The sample lists 43,000 or so clones, less than 20% occurring once. Patients were all untreated before their thyroid surgery. The sample was blood. Source of these receptors: a female donor with papillary thyroid cancer or a benign thyroid nodule (not recorded which). Some clones in this sample may be carry-over from other donors' samples.

In this sample, this clone turned up many times. The chain has TRBV5-4 and TRBJ1-2; 10 bases are a match to TRBD1. CDR1 is SGHNT and CDR2 is YYREEE in the germline V gene (reference sequence). V was clipped by 0 bases and J by 5 bases; unmatched bases: 4. The CDR3 loop spans 15 amino acids. This CDR3 is CASSLAVGQGYGYTF. CDR3 nucleotide sequence: TGTGCCAGCAGCTTGGCCGTGGGACAGGGGTATGGCTACACCTTC.

A remark on this clone: At one boundary the junction diverges from the germline segment, which might be a read error. V usage is TRBV11-3 and J usage is TRBJ1-1; unclear D gene. The CDR3 spans 14 residues. Germline CDR1 is SGHNT and CDR2 is YENEEA. CDR3 amino acids: CASSSRGSVTEAFF. The CDR3 region has the DNA TGTGCCAGTAGCTCTCGTGGGTCGGTCACTGAAGCTTTCTTT.

The CDR3 loop is CASSLSRGLSSPLHF. Here the CDR3 DNA reads TGTGCCAGCAGTCTAAGCAGGGGGCTGAGTTCACCCCTCCACTTT. The chain joins TRBV28 to TRBJ1-6, with TRBD1 identical over 8 bases. The CDR3 is 15 amino acids. Germline lookup yields CDR1 MDHEN and CDR2 SYDVKM. The trim removed 5 bases at V and 9 bases at J, leaving 9 bases unmatched.

Ten or more counts support this clone. V usage is TRBV7-2 and J usage is TRBJ2-7; TRBD1 or TRBD2 may be the D gene (5 bases each). This CDR3 is 13 amino acids long. The V and J ends lost 5 bases and 5 bases respectively, with 13 bases between them. CDR1 SGHTA and CDR2 FQGNSA come from the germline V gene. CDR3 nucleotides: TGTGCCAGCAGCGTCCGAGGGGTTGACGAGCAGTACTTC. It is translated as CASSVRGVDEQYF.

The rearrangement joins TRBV6-1 to TRBJ2-7; a possible D gene is TRBD1 (6 bases). Trimming pared 6 bases from V and 7 bases from J, leaving 22 bases between. This CDR3 spans 15 amino acids. Germline V lookup: CDR1 MNHNS, CDR2 SASEGT. This CDR3 reads CASRGRGTPLVEQYF. CDR3 nucleotide sequence: TGTGCCAGCAGAGGGAGAGGGACACCCTTAGTAGAGCAGTACTTC.

This clone was detected only a few times. The chain is built from TRBV6-4 and TRBJ2-1, with 11 positions matching TRBD2. Trimming removed 3 bases from V and 7 bases from J; junction bases left unmatched: 5. Germline V gene data show CDR1 as MRHNA and CDR2 as SNTAGT. The CDR3 runs to 15 residues. CDR3 bases: TGTGCCAGCAGTGAAAGACTAGCGGGATTAAATGAGCAGTTCTTC. This gives the protein CASSERLAGLNEQFF.

This clone was seen many times. This sequence joins TRBV30 and TRBJ1-1; TRBD1 aligns across 7 bases. J lost 4 bases, V lost 8 bases, and 7 bases had no gene match. Germline CDR1 and CDR2: GTSNPN and SVGIG (reference sequence). CDR3 length equals 12 residues. Here the CDR3 reads CAGRGLGTEAFF. Here the CDR3 DNA reads TGTGCCGGCAGGGGGTTGGGCACTGAAGCTTTCTTT.